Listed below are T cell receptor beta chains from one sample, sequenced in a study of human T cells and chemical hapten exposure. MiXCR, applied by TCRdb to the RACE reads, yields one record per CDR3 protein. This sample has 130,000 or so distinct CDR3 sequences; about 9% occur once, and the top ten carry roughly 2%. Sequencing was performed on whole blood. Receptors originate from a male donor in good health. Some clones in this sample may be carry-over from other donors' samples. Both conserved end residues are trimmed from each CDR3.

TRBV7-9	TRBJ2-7	ASKTGEYEQY
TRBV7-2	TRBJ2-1	ASSFSSGKVNEQF
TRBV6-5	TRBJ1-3	ASRGGGSGNTIY
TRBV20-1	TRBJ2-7	SARDPQGAGYEQY
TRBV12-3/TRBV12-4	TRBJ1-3	ASSPFGLGGNTIY
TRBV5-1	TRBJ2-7	ASSWETGPTYYEQY
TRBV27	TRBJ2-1	ASSLLAEYNEQF
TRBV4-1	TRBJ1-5	ASSQVGIGENQPQH
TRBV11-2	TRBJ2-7	ASSSWRAGTSYEQY
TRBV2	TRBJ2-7	ASSVSPMAGGSYEQY
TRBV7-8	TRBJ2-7	ASSLRQGRPYEQY
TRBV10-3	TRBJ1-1	AISEDRTEAF
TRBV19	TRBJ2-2	ASSIGLAGGLNTGELF
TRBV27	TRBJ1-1	ASTLKGGGQGATEAF
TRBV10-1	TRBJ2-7	ASSENAPSGLPMKQY
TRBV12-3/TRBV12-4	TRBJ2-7	ASSPTGGQGSYEQY
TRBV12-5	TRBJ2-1	ASGASISNEQF
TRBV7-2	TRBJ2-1	ASSSSRLSSYNEQF
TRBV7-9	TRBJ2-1	ASSLGWAGPYNEQF
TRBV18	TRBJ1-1	ASSEGLMNTEAF